The clone carrying this TCR beta chain was seen a few times. Its antigen remains unknown. This sample is part of a study of vaccination and CD4 T cells after COVID-19. Overall study: Convalescent individuals exhibited SARS-CoV-2 positivity on nasal swab PCR, with fewer than 10 mild and one severe presentation.

The Oncomine TCR Beta short-read assay was applied to DNA of cultured CD4+ T cells. TCRdb re-derived calls from the PCR reads in MiXCR, one entry per CDR3 protein. The data show over 12,000 distinct CDR3 sequences, with roughly a third seen just once and about a tenth held by the top ten. This CDR3 region has 15 residues. CDR1 and CDR2 from the germline V gene are LNHDA and SQIVND (reference sequence). Trimming removed 4 bases from V and 5 bases from J, with 15 bases in between. Treatment specified: roughly 10-day PBMC culture with coronavirus spike peptide pools or control peptides (ViraFEST assay). General study results and limits: Looking at convalescent patients, 304 of their 307 vaccine-specific clones were spike mono-reactive.

This sequence joins TRBV19 and TRBJ2-1; possible D gene TRBD2, 6 bases. This TCR was recovered from a human donor who had recovered from COVID-19. Sequences were derived from CD4+ T cells from blood, cultured in vitro, sampled after SARS-CoV-2 vaccination. Written as DNA, the CDR3 is TGTGCCAGTAGTACACGCGGGATACGGAACAATGAGCAGTTCTTC. It codes for CASSTRGIRNNEQFF.